This T cell receptor beta chain was captured by sequencing in a study of cytomegalovirus exposure and HLA in healthy donors. Study outcomes and limitations: In a later analysis, TCR beta V- and J-gene trimming was associated with a missense DCLRE1C variant. In vitro work confirmed that a few CMV-associated chains recognize CMV antigens.

Healthy people donating bone marrow made up the donors. The CDR3 has 14 residues. Germline V gene lookup returns CDR1 SGHRS and CDR2 YFSETQ. Deletions cut 3 bases from V and 4 bases from J, with 11 bases between. Details on this clone: Antigen specificity is unknown.

The primer mix had 60 Vbeta and 13 Jbeta primers. This table comes from immunoSEQ multiplex PCR, and its TCRdb copy is limited to in-frame clones, with some not included. This sample yields roughly 120,000 clones, of which 77% are seen a single time; about 13% belongs to the top ten. This clonotype was sampled from a woman aged 40 to 50 in good health and CMV-seropositive. Specimen: PBMCs. The V call is TRBV5-1, the J call TRBJ1-5; a possible D gene is TRBD1 (6 bases). The CDR3 nucleotides are TGCGCCAGCAGCTCCGGACAGTTAAATCAGCCCCAGCATTTT. It encodes CASSSGQLNQPQHF. Supplemented by reference TRBV5-1 and TRBJ1-5, the full variable domain reads KAGVTQTPRYLIKTRGQQVTLSCSPISGHRSVSWYQQTPGQGLQFLFEYFSETQRNKGNFPGRFSGRQFSNSRSEMNVSTLELGDSALYLCASSSGQLNQPQHFGDGTRLSIL.